This entry features one T cell receptor beta chain sequence. The data stem from a study of blood T cell repertoires in COVID-19. As for the study in general: Specimens from acute and convalescent COVID-19 originated in the United States, Italy and Spain.

Cohorts were based on clinical histories the participants reported. V dropped 3 bases and J dropped 0 bases, with 12 bases sitting between them. Germline V lookup: CDR1 MNHNY, CDR2 SVGAGI (reference sequence). This CDR3 contains 16 residues. Repertoires were generated with immunoSEQ multiplex PCR, while TCRdb's copy carries only in-frame clones and drops some. The sample yields more than 450,000 clones, roughly 90% seen once. The TCR originated in a woman aged 18-30 years who had recovered from COVID-19. The rearrangement joins TRBV6-6 to TRBJ1-5; no clear D gene. Sequenced: PBMCs or T cells enriched from blood (not recorded which). For the CDR3, the DNA is TGTGCCAGCAGTTATCAAACCGAGTATAGCAATCAGCCCCAGCATTTT. Protein sequence: CASSYQTEYSNQPQHF.